The text below deals with one T cell receptor beta chain. Antigen unknown. Germline lookup yields CDR1 LGHNA and CDR2 YNFKEQ. The trim removed 1 base at V and 5 bases at J, leaving 7 bases unmatched. This CDR3 region has 16 residues. This sample is part of a study of cytomegalovirus exposure and HLA in healthy donors. Study-wide points: Donors were assumed by presence/absence analyses to have roughly uniform sequencing depth. Accurate prediction of most subjects' HLA-A and HLA-B alleles from TCR beta sequences was reported. Prior analysis indicated that the majority of TCR beta V segments exhibited productivity approximately 87% or approximately 30% of the time.

Researchers ran the PCR with 60 Vbeta and 13 Jbeta primers. Methods used by the authors: In a later analysis, the count reached 80 million or so unique TCR beta chains, with about 10 million shared. The repertoire was sequenced with immunoSEQ multiplex PCR; TCRdb's copy has only in-frame clones and lacks some. For V, J and clone size, that table is used; D and trimming come from the DNA. The data show around 130,000 clones, roughly 77% seen once. The source material was PBMCs. V gene TRBV4-2 combines with J gene TRBJ1-1, with 10 bases aligning to TRBD1. This clonotype was obtained from a man under 40 in good health and CMV-seronegative. The CDR3 is CASSQALTGGTTEAFF. The CDR3 coding sequence is TGTGCCAGCAGCCAAGCTCTGACAGGGGGCACGACTGAAGCTTTCTTT.